The following is a T cell receptor (beta chain) sequence with its context. Antigen unknown. Compared with germline, one end of the junction differs, possibly owing to a read error. The data are from a study of cytomegalovirus exposure and HLA in healthy donors. The CDR3 totals 20 residues. CDR1 and CDR2 from the germline V gene are SGHRS and YFSETQ. The PCR employed 60 Vbeta primers together with 13 Jbeta primers. Measured with immunoSEQ multiplex PCR; TCRdb has only the in-frame clones, and not every one. Of about 34,000 clones listed, about 70% are singletons. Study findings and constraints: The authors listed 150 to 200 TCR beta chains as cytomegalovirus-associated. In a later analysis, DRB1 alleles had the most associated TCRs; HLA-C alleles the fewest. Among immune exposure information, only CMV serostatus was available. Common viral pathogens seemed to be connected with several of the most significant clusters, according to a later analysis.

Sequenced material: PBMCs. The sequence derives from a man between 35 and 55 years old in good health and CMV-seropositive. This chain joins TRBV5-1 and TRBJ1-6; 10 nucleotides align to TRBD1. The CDR3 bases are TGCGCCAGCAGCTTACTTACTCCGGGACAGGGGCGCTCCTATAATTCACCCCCCCACTTT. This gives the protein CASSLLTPGQGRSYNSPPHF. Complete variable domain (other parts from reference TRBV5-1 and TRBJ1-6): KAGVTQTPRYLIKTRGQQVTLSCSPISGHRSVSWYQQTPGQGLQFLFEYFSETQRNKGNFPGRFSGRQFSNSRSEMNVSTLELGDSALYLCASSLLTPGQGRSYNSPPHFGNGTRLTVT.